This T cell receptor (beta chain) was recovered during a study of blood T cells in healthy people across ages. It was with a sample-barcoded 5' primer and a J-beta primer mix that a second PCR of roughly 7 to 12 cycles was run. Tags on each cDNA molecule came from a template-switch adaptor with 12 random nucleotides. There were at least 2.5 million CDR3-containing paired-end reads obtained from each sample. TCRdb re-called the 5' RACE reads through MiXCR, storing one row per CDR3 protein. The repertoire has about 780,000 distinct CDR3 sequences, about 47% of them found once; the top ten carry over 15%. This clonotype was observed many times. The antigen remains unidentified. General study findings and limits: The lack of PBMC sorting stopped any conclusive naive versus antigen-experienced comparison.

The CDR3 loop spans 14 amino acids. Trimming removed 1 base at V and 5 bases at J, with 9 bases between. CDR1 SGHTA and CDR2 FQGNSA come from the germline V gene. What was sequenced was blood. The receptor was derived from a man older than 75 in good health. This rearrangement joins TRBV7-2 to TRBJ2-1, with D perhaps matching TRBD1 (5 bases). The CDR3 nucleotides read TGTGCCAGCAGCTTAGTGTCGACAGACAATGAGCAGTTCTTC. Translation gives CASSLVSTDNEQFF.